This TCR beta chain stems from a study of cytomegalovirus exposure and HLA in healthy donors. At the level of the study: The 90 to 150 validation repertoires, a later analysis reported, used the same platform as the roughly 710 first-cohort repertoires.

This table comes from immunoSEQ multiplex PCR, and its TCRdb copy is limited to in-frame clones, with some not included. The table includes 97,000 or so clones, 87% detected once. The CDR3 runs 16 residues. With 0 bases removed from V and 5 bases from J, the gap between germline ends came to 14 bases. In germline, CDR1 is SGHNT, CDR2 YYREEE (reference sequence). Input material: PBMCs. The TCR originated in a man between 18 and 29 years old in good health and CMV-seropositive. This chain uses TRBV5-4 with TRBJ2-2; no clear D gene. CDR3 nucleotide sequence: TGTGCCAGCAGCTTGGCCGGTGCGGAAGGAACCGGGGAGCTGTTTTTT. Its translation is CASSLAGAEGTGELFF.